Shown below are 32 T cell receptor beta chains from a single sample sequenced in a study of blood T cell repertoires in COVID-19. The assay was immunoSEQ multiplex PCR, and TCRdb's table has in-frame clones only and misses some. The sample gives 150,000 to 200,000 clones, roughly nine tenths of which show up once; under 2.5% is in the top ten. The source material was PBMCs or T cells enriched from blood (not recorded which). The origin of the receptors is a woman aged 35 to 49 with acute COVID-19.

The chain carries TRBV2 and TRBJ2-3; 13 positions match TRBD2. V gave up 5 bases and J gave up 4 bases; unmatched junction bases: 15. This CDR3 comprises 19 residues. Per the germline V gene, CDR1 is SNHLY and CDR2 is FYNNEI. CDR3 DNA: TGTGCCAGCAGTTCCCCGGGACTAGCGGGACCAACGTGGGCAGATACGCAGTATTTT. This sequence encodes CASSSPGLAGPTWADTQYF. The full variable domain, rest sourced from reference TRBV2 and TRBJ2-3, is EPEVTQTPSHQVTQMGQEVILRCVPISNHLYFYWYRQILGQKVEFLVSFYNNEISEKSEIFDDQFSVERPDGSNFTLKIRSTKLEDSAMYFCASSSPGLAGPTWADTQYFGPGTRLTVL.

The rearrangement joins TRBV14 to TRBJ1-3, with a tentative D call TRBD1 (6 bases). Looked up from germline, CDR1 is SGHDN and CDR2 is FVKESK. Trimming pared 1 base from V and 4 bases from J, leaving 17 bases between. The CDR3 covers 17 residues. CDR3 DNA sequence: TGTGCCAGCAGCCAAGCAACCTACAGGGTCTCGGGAAACACCATATATTTT. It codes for CASSQATYRVSGNTIYF.

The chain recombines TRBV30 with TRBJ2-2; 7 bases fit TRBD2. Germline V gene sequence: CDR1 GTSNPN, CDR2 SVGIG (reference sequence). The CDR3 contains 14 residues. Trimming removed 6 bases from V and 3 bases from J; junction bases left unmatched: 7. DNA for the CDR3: TGTGCCTGTCTTGGGGGGAGGGACACCGGGGAGCTGTTTTTT. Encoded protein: CACLGGRDTGELFF.

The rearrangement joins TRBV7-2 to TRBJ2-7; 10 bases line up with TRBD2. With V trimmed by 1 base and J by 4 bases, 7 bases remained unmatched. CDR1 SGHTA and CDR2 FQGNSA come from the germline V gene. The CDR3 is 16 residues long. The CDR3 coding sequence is TGTGCCAGCAGCTTAGGTCCCGGGACTAGCGTATACGAGCAGTACTTC. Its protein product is CASSLGPGTSVYEQYF.

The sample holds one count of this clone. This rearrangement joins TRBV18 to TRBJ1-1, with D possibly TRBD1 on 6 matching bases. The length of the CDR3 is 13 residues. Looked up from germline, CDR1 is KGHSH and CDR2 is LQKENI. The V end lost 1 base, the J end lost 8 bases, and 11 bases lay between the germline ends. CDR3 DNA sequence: TGTGCCAGCTCACCACTTTCCGGGACAGAAGCTTTCTTT. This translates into CASSPLSGTEAFF.

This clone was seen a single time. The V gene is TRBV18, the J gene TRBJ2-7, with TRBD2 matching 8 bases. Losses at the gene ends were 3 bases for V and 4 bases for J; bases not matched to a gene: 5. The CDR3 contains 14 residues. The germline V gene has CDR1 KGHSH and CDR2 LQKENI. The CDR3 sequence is CASSPGGAQYEQYF. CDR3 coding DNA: TGTGCCAGCTCACCCGGGGGGGCGCAGTACGAGCAGTACTTC. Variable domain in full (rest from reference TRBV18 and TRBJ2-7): NAGVMQNPRHLVRRRGQEARLRCSPMKGHSHVYWYRQLPEEGLKFMVYLQKENIIDESGMPKERFSAEFPKEGPSILRIQQVVRGDSAAYFCASSPGGAQYEQYFGPGTRLTVT.

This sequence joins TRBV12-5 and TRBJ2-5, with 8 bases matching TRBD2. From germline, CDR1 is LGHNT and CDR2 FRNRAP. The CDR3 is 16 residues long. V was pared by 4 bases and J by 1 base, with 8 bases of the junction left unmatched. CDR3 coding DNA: TGTGCTAGTGGTTCGATGGCGGGGGGCTTCCAAGAGACCCAGTACTTC. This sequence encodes CASGSMAGGFQETQYF.

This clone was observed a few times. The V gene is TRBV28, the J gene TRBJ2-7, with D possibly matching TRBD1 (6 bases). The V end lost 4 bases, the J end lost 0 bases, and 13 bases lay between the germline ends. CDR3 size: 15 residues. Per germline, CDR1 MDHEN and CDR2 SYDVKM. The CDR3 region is CASSSGDISSYEQYF. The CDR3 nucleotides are TGTGCCAGCAGTTCCGGGGACATAAGCTCCTACGAGCAGTACTTC.

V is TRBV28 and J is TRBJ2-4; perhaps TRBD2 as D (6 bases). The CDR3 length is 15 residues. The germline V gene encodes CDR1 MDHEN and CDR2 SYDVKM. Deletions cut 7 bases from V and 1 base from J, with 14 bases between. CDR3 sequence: CASNRRGTAKNIQYF. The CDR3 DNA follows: TGTGCCAGCAACCGACGGGGGACGGCCAAAAACATTCAGTACTTC.

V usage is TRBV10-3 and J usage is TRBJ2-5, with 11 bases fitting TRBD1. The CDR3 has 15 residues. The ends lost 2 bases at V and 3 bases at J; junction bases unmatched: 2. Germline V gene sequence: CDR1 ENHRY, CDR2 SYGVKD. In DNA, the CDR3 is TGTGCCATCAGTGAGCCGGGACAGGGGGAAGAGACCCAGTACTTC. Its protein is CAISEPGQGEETQYF.

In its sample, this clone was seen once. CDR3 in amino acids: CASSLKGDRVNQPQHF. CDR3 coding DNA: TGTGCCAGCAGCTTGAAGGGGGACAGGGTAAATCAGCCCCAGCATTTT. The chain employs TRBV7-2 and TRBJ1-5, with 9 nucleotides matching TRBD1. Germline lookup yields CDR1 SGHTA and CDR2 FQGNSA. V shed 3 bases, J shed 4 bases, and the junction held 7 bases outside the gene matches. The CDR3 runs to 16 residues.

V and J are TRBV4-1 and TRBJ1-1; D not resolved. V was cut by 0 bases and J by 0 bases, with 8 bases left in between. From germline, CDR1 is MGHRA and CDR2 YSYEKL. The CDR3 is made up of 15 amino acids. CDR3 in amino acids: CASSQDGDLNTEAFF. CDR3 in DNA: TGCGCCAGCAGCCAAGACGGGGATCTGAACACTGAAGCTTTCTTT.

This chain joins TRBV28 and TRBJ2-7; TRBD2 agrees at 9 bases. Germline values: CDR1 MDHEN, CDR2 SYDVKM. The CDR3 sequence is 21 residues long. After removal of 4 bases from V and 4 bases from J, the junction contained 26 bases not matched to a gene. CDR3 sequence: CASSSLLSGSFQRGDPYEQYF. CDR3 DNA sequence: TGTGCCAGCAGTTCCCTCCTTTCGGGGAGCTTCCAGCGGGGGGACCCATACGAGCAGTACTTC. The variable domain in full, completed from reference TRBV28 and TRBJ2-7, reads DVKVTQSSRYLVKRTGEKVFLECVQDMDHENMFWYRQDPGLGLRLIYFSYDVKMKEKGDIPEGYSVSREKKERFSLILESASTNQTSMYLCASSSLLSGSFQRGDPYEQYFGPGTRLTVT.

CDR3 sequence (DNA): TGTGCCAGCAGTGGGCAGGGAAGGAACACTGAAGCTTTCTTT. It is translated as CASSGQGRNTEAFF. This chain links TRBV25-1 with TRBJ1-1, with a possible D match to TRBD1 (5 bases). CDR1 and CDR2 from the germline V gene are MGHDK and SYGVNS. Trimming cost V 4 bases and J 1 base, with 10 bases left between them. The CDR3 consists of 14 residues.

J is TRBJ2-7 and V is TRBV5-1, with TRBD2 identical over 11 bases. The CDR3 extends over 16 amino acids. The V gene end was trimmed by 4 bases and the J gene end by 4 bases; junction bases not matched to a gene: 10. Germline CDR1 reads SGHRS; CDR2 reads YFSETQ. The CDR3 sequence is CASSNSGGAVSYEQYF. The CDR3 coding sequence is TGCGCCAGCAGCAATAGCGGGGGGGCCGTGTCGTACGAGCAGTACTTC.

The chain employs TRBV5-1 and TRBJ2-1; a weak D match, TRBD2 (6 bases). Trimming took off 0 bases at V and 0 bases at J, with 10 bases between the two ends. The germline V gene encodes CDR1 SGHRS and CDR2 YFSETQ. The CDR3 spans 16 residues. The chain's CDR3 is CASSLAAGSSYNEQFF. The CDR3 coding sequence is TGCGCCAGCAGCTTGGCTGCGGGGAGCTCCTACAATGAGCAGTTCTTC.

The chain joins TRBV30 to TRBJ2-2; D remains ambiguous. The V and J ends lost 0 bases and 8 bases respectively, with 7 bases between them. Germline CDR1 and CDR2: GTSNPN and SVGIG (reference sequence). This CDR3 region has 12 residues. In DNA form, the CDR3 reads TGTGCCTGGAGTGTATCCCCGGGGGAGCTGTTTTTT. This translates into CAWSVSPGELFF.

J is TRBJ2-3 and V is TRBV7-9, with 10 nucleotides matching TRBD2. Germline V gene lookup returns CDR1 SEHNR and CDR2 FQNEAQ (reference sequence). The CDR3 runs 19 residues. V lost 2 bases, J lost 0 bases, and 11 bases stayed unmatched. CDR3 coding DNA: TGTGCCAGCAGCTTATTTGCTAGCGGGGGCCTAGAAAGCACAGATACGCAGTATTTT. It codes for CASSLFASGGLESTDTQYF.

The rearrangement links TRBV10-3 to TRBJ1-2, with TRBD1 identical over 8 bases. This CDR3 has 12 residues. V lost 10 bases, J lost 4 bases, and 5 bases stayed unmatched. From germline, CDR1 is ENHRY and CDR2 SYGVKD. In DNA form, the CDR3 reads TGTGCCACCGGACAGGGCTCCTATGGCTACACCTTC. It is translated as CATGQGSYGYTF.

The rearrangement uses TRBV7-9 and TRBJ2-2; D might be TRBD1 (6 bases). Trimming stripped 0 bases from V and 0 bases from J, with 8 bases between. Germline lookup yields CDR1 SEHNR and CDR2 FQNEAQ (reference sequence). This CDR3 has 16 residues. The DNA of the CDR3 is TGTGCCAGCAGCTTAGCGGACAGCCCGAACACCGGGGAGCTGTTTTTT. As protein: CASSLADSPNTGELFF.

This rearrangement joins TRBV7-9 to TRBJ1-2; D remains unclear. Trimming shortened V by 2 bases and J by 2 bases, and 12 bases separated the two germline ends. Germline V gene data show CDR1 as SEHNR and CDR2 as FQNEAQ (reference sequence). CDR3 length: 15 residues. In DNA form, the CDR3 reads TGTGCCAGCAGCTTATGGGAAAGGGAGAACTATGGCTACACCTTC. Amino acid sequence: CASSLWERENYGYTF.

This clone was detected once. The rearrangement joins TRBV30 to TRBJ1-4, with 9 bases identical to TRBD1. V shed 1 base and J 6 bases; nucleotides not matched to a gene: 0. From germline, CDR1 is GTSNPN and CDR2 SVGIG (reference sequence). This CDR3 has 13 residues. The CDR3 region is CAWSGQGDEKLFF. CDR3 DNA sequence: TGTGCCTGGAGTGGACAGGGGGATGAAAAACTGTTTTTT.

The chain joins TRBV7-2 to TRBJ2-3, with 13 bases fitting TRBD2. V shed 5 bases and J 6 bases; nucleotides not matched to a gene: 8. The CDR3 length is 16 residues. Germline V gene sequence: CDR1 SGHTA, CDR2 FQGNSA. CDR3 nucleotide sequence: TGTGCCAGCAGCCATGGACTAGCGGGAGTAAGGGATACGCAGTATTTT. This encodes CASSHGLAGVRDTQYF.

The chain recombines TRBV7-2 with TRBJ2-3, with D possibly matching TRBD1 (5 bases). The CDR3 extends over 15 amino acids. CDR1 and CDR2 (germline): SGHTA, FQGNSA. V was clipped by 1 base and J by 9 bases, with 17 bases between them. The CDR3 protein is CASSLVRQPGITQYF. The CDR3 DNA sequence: TGTGCCAGCAGCTTAGTCAGACAGCCAGGTATCACGCAGTATTTT.

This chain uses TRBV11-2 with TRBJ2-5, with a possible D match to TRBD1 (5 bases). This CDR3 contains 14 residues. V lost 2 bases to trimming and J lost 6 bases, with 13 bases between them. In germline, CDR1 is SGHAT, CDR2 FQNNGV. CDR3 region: CASSLQGSTKTQYF. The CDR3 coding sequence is TGTGCCAGCAGCTTACAGGGCTCGACGAAGACCCAGTACTTC.

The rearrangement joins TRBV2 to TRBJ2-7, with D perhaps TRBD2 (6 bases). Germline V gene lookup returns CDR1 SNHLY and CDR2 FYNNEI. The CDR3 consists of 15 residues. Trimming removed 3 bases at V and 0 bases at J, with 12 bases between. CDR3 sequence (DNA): TGTGCCAGCAGTGACTCTGGGGGGAACTCCTACGAGCAGTACTTC. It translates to CASSDSGGNSYEQYF. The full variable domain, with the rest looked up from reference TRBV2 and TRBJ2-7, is EPEVTQTPSHQVTQMGQEVILRCVPISNHLYFYWYRQILGQKVEFLVSFYNNEISEKSEIFDDQFSVERPDGSNFTLKIRSTKLEDSAMYFCASSDSGGNSYEQYFGPGTRLTVT.

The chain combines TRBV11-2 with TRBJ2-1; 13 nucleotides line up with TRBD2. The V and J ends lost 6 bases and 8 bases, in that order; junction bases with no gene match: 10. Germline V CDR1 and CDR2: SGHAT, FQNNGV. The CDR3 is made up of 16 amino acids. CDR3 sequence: CASSPLAGGYLHEQFF. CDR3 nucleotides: TGTGCCAGCAGTCCACTAGCGGGAGGGTACCTCCATGAGCAGTTCTTC.

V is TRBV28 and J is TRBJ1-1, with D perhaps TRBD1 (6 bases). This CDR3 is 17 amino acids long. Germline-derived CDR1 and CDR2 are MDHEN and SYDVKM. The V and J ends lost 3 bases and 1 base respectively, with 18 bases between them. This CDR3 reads CASSLPLRGVGNTEAFF. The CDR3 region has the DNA TGTGCCAGCAGTTTGCCCCTCAGGGGAGTGGGGAACACTGAAGCTTTCTTT.

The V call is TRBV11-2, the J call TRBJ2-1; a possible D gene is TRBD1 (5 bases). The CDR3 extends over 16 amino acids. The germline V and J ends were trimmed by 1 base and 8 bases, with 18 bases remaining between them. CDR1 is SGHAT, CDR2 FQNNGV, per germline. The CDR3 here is CASSLASGRAEDEQFF. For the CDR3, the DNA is TGTGCCAGCAGCTTAGCCTCGGGCAGGGCCGAGGATGAGCAGTTCTTC. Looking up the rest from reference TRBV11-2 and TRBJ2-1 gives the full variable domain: EAGVAQSPRYKIIEKRQSVAFWCNPISGHATLYWYQQILGQGPKLLIQFQNNGVVDDSQLPKDRFSAERLKGVDSTLKIQPAKLEDSAVYLCASSLASGRAEDEQFFGPGTRLTVL.

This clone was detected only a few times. Here the CDR3 reads CASSRLGRVYEQYF. The CDR3 nucleotides are TGTGCCAGCAGCCGACTAGGCAGGGTCTACGAGCAGTACTTC. The rearrangement uses TRBV3-1 (or the pseudogene TRBV3-2) and TRBJ2-7; weak D call: TRBD2 (6 bases). From germline, CDR1 is LGHDT and CDR2 YNNKEL (reference sequence). The CDR3 loop spans 14 amino acids. With 4 bases removed from V and 3 bases from J, the gap between germline ends came to 13 bases.

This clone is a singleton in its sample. The CDR3 protein is CASSYIRGGTGELFF. In nucleotides, the CDR3 is TGTGCCAGCAGTTATATTAGGGGGGGCACCGGGGAGCTGTTTTTT. The V call is TRBV28, the J call TRBJ2-2; perhaps TRBD2 as D (7 bases). The CDR3 sequence is 15 residues long. V lost 4 bases to trimming and J lost 4 bases, with 13 bases between them. Looked up from germline, CDR1 is MDHEN and CDR2 is SYDVKM.

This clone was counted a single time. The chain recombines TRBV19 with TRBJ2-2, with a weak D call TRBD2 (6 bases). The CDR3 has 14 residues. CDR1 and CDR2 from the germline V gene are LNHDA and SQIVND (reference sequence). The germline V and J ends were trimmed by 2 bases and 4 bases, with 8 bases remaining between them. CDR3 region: CASSIRGGTGELFF. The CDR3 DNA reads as TGTGCCAGTAGTATACGGGGAGGCACCGGGGAGCTGTTTTTT.